Sequencing of this TCR beta chain was carried out in a study of T-cell reconstitution after alpha-beta-depleted transplantation in children. CDR1 DFQATT and CDR2 SNEGSKA come from the germline V gene (reference sequence). This CDR3 has 15 residues. V was pared by 1 base and J by 5 bases, with 12 bases between. A library of TCRbeta sequences, prepared with unique molecular identifiers, was generated. TCRdb independently ran MiXCR on the PCR reads; one entry per CDR3 protein. This sample carries about 200,000 distinct CDR3 sequences, approximately 7% of them seen once, and the ten largest clones take approximately 6%. Notes on the study in general: By about two months after transplant, alpha-beta T cells reportedly arose from several hundred graft clones that had expanded. From surviving recipient T cells and thymic progenitors came the high day-60 TCRbeta diversity observed in some patients. T-cell counts and diversity at one year post-transplant came mainly from newly produced T cells.

Turning to this clonotype: As yet, its antigen is unknown.

The source is a boy aged 2 to 10 with acute lymphoblastic leukemia, due to receive a stem cell transplant. The V and J genes are TRBV20-1 and TRBJ1-6, with D possibly being TRBD1 (5 bases). Specimen: PBMCs, collected before TCRalphabeta/CD19-depleted stem cell transplant. The CDR3 is CSARGIQGDNSPLHF. CDR3 coding DNA: TGCAGTGCTAGAGGTATTCAGGGAGATAATTCACCCCTCCACTTT.